This entry concerns a single TCR beta chain. The antigen remains undetermined. The germline V gene encodes CDR1 MNHNS and CDR2 SASEGT. J gave up 1 base and V 11 bases, and 10 bases lay outside the gene matches. The length of the CDR3 is 15 residues. This sample was included in a study of cytomegalovirus exposure and HLA in healthy donors. General study results and limits: The authors confirmed in vitro that three CMV-associated chains were specific for CMV antigens.

The PCR had 60 Vbeta and 13 Jbeta primers. The protocol was immunoSEQ multiplex PCR, while the TCRdb copy is restricted to in-frame clones and leaves out a portion. The sample gives some 120,000 clones, approximately 80% of which show up once; about 3.9% is in the top ten. The rearrangement joins TRBV6-1 to TRBJ2-1, with TRBD1 matching 8 bases. The clonotype originates from a woman aged 30 to 39 in good health and CMV-seronegative. The source material was PBMCs. The CDR3 coding sequence is TGTGCCTACAGGGGGGACAGTGGATCCTACAATGAGCAGTTCTTC. Protein product: CAYRGDSGSYNEQFF.